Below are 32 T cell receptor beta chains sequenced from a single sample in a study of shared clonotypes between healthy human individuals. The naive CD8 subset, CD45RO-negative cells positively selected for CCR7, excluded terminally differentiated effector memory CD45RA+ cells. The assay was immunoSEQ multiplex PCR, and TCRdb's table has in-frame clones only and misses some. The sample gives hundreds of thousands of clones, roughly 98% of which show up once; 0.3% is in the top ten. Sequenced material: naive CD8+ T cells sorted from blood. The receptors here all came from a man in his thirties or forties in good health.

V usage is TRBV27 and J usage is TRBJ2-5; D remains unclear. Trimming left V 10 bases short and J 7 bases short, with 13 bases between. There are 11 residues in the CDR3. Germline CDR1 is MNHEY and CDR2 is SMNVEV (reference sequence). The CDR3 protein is CATARSGTQYF. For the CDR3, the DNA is TGTGCCACCGCTAGGAGTGGGACCCAGTACTTC.

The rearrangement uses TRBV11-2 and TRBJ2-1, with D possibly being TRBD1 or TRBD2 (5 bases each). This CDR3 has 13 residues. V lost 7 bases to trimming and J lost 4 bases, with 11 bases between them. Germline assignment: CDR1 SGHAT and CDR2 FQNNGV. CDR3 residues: CASTFEGYNEQFF. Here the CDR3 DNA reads TGTGCCAGCACCTTCGAGGGGTACAATGAGCAGTTCTTC.

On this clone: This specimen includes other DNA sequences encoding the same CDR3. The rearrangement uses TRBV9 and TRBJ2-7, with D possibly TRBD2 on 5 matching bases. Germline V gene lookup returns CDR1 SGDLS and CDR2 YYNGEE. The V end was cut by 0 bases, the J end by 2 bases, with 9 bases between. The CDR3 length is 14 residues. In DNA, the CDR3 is TGTGCCAGCAGCGTAGGGGGAGTTCCCTACGAGCAGTACTTC. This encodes CASSVGGVPYEQYF.

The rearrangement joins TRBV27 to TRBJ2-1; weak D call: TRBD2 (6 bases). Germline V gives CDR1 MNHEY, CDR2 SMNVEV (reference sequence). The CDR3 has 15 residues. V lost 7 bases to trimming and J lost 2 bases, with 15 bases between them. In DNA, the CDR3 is TGTGCCAGCAAAAATCTCGGGACTGCCTACAATGAGCAGTTCTTC. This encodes CASKNLGTAYNEQFF.

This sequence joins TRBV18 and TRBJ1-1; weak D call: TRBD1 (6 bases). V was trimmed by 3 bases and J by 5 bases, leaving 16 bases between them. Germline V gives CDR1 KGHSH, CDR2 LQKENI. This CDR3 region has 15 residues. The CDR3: CASSPRGAAGTEAFF. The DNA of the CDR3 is TGTGCCAGCTCACCGAGGGGGGCTGCGGGGACTGAAGCTTTCTTT.

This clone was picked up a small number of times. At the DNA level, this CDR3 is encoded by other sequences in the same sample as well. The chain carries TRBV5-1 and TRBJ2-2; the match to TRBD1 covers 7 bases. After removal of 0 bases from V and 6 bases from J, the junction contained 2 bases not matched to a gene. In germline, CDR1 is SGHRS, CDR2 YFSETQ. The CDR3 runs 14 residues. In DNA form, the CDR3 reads TGCGCCAGCAGCTTGGAGGGGGCGGCCGGGGAGCTGTTTTTT. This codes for CASSLEGAAGELFF.

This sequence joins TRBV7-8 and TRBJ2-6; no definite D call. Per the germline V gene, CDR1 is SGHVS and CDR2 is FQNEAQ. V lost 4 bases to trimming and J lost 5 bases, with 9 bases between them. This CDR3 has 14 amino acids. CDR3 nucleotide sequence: TGTGCCAGCAGCTCTCCAACGTGGGCCAACGTCCTGACTTTC. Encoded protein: CASSSPTWANVLTF.

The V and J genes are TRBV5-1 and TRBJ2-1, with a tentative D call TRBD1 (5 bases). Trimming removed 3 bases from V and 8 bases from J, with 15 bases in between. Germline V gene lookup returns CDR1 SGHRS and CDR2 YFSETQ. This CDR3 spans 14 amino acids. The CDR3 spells CASSSRAGKDEQFF. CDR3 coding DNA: TGCGCCAGCAGCTCTCGGGCAGGGAAGGATGAGCAGTTCTTC.

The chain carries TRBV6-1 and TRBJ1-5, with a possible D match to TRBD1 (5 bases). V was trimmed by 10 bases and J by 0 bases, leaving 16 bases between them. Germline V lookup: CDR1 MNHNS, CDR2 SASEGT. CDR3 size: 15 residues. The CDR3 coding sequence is TGTGCCACCCATGTAGTCAGGGTTAGCAATCAGCCCCAGCATTTT. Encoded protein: CATHVVRVSNQPQHF.

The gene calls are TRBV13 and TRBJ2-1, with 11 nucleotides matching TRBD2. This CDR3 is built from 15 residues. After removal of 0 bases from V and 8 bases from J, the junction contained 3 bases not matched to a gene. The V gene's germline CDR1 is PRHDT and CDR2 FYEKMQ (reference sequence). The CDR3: CASSLGLAGAHEQFF. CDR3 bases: TGTGCCAGCAGCTTAGGACTAGCGGGAGCACATGAGCAGTTCTTC. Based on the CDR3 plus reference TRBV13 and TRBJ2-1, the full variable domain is AAGVIQSPRHLIKEKRETATLKCYPIPRHDTVYWYQQGPGQDPQFLISFYEKMQSDKGSIPDRFSAQQFSDYHSELNMSSLELGDSALYFCASSLGLAGAHEQFFGPGTRLTVL.

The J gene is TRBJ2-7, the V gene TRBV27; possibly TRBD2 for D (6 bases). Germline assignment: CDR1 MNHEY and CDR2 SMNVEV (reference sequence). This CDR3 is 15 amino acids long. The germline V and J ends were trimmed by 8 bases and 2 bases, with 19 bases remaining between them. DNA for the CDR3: TGTGCCAGCTCCACCTCGGGGGTGGGGGCCTACGAGCAGTACTTC. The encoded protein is CASSTSGVGAYEQYF.

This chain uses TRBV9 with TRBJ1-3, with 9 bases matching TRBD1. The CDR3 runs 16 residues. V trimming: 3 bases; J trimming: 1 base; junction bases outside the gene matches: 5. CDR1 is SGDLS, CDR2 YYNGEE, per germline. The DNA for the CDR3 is TGTGCCAGCAGCGGACGGACAGGGGTTTCTGGAAACACCATATATTTT. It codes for CASSGRTGVSGNTIYF.

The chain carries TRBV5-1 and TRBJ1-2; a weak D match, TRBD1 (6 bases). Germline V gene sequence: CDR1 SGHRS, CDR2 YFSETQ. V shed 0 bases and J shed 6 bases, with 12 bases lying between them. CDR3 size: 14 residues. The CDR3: CASSLDRAFNGYTF. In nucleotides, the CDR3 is TGCGCCAGCAGCTTGGACAGGGCGTTTAATGGCTACACCTTC.

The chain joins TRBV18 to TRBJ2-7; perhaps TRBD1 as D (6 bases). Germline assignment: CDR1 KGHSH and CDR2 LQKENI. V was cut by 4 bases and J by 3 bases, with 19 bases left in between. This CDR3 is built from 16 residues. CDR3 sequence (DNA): TGTGCCAGCTCACTCGAACAGGGAAACGGAATCTACGAGCAGTACTTC. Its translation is CASSLEQGNGIYEQYF.

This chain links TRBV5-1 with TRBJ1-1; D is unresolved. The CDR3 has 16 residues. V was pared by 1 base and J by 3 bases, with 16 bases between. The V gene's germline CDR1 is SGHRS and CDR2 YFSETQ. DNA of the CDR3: TGCGCCAGCAGCTTGAACGGCCTGGTAGTCGACACTGAAGCTTTCTTT. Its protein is CASSLNGLVVDTEAFF.

CDR3 sequence reads: CASSRRAQGVDNEQFF. As DNA, the CDR3 is TGTGCCAGCAGCCGACGGGCACAGGGGGTAGACAATGAGCAGTTCTTC. The V and J genes are TRBV14 and TRBJ2-1; 8 bases agree with TRBD1. Losses at the gene ends were 4 bases for V and 5 bases for J; bases not matched to a gene: 10. This CDR3 contains 16 residues. Germline CDR1 reads SGHDN; CDR2 reads FVKESK.

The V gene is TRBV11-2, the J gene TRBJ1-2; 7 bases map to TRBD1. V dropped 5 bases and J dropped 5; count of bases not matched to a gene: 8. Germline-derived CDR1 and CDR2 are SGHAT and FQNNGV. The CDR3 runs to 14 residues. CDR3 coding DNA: TGTGCCAGCAGCATAGTGGGGACAGCATATGGCTACACCTTC. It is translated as CASSIVGTAYGYTF.

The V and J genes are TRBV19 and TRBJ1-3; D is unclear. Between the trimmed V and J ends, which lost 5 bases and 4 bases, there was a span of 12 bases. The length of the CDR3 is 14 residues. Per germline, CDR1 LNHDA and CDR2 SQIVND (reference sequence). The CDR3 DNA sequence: TGTGCCAGTAGTTCTCAACGGCTCGGAAACACCATATATTTT. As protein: CASSSQRLGNTIYF.

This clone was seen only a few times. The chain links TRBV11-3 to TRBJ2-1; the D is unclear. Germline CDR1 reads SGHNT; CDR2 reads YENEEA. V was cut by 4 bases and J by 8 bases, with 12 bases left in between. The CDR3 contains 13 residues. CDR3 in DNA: TGTGCCAGCAGCTCTTTCGTGGGGTATGAGCAGTTCTTC. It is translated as CASSSFVGYEQFF.

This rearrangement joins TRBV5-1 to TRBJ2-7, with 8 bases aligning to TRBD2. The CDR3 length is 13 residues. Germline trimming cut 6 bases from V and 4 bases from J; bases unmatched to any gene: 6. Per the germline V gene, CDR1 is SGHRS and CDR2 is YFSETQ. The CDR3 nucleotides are TGCGCCAGCATCCCGCGGGGGGAATACGAGCAGTACTTC. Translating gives CASIPRGEYEQYF. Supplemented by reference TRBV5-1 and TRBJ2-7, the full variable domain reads KAGVTQTPRYLIKTRGQQVTLSCSPISGHRSVSWYQQTPGQGLQFLFEYFSETQRNKGNFPGRFSGRQFSNSRSEMNVSTLELGDSALYLCASIPRGEYEQYFGPGTRLTVT.

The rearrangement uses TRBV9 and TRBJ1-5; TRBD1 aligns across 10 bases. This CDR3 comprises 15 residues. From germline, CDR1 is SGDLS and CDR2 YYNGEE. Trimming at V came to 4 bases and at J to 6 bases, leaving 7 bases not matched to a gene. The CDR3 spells CASSPGTGEGQPQHF. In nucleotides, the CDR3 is TGTGCCAGCAGCCCCGGGACAGGGGAAGGTCAGCCCCAGCATTTT.

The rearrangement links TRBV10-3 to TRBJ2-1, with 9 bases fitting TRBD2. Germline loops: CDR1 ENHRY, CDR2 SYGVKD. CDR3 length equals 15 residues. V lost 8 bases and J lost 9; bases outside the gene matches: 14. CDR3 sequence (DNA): TGTGCCATCGGAACTAGCGGGTTTTTTCAGGGTGAGCAGTTCTTC. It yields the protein CAIGTSGFFQGEQFF.

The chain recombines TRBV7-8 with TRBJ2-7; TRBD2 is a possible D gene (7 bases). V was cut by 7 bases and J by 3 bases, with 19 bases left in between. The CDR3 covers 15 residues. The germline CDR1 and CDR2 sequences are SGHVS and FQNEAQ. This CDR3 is CASIKGGKALYEQYF. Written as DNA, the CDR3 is TGTGCCAGCATAAAGGGGGGGAAAGCCCTCTACGAGCAGTACTTC. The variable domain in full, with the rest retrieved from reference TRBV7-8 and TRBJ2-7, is GAGVSQSPRYKVAKRGQDVALRCDPISGHVSLFWYQQALGQGPEFLTYFQNEAQLDKSGLPSDRFFAERPEGSVSTLKIQRTQQEDSAVYLCASIKGGKALYEQYFGPGTRLTVT.

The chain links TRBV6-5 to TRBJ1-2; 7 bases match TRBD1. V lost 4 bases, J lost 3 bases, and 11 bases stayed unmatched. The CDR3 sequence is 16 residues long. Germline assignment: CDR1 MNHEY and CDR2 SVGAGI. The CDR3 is CASSLLGTANDYGYTF. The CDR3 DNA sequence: TGTGCCAGCAGTTTATTAGGGACAGCGAATGACTATGGCTACACCTTC.

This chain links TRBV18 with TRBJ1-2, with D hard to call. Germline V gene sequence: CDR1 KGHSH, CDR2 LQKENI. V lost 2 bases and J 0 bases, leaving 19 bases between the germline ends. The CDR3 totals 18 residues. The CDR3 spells CASSPFSDADLANYGYTF. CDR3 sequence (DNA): TGTGCCAGCTCACCATTTAGTGATGCTGACCTCGCTAACTATGGCTACACCTTC.

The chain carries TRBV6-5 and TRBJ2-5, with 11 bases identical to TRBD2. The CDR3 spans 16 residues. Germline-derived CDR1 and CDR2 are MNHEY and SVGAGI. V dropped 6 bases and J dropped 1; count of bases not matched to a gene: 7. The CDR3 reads CASSYGTSGIQETQYF. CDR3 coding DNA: TGTGCCAGCAGCTACGGGACTAGCGGCATCCAAGAGACCCAGTACTTC.

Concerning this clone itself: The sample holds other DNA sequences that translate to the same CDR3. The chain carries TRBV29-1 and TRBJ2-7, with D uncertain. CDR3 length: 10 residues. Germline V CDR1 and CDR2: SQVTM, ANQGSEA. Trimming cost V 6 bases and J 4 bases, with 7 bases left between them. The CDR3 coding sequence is TGCAGCGTCTTCGAGTACGAGCAGTACTTC. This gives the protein CSVFEYEQYF.

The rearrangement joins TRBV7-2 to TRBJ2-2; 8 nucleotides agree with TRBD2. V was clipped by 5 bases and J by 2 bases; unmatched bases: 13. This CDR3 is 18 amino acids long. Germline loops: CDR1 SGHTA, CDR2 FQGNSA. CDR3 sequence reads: CASSRPLAGQRNTGELFF. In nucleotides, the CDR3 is TGTGCCAGCAGCCGACCTCTAGCGGGTCAACGAAACACCGGGGAGCTGTTTTTT.

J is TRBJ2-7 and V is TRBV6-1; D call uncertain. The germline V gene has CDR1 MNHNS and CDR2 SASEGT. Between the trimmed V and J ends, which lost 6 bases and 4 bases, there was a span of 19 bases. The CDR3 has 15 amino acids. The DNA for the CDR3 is TGTGCCAGCAGCTATCCTATGGGTTCTTCTTACGAGCAGTACTTC. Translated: CASSYPMGSSYEQYF.

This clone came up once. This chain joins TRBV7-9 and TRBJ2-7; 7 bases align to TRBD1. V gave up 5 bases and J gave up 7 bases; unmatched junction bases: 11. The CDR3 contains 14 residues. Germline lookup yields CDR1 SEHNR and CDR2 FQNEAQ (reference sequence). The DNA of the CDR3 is TGTGCCAGCAGCGCCCTGACAGGGATGTTAGAGCAGTACTTC. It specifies CASSALTGMLEQYF.

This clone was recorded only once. CDR3 DNA: TGTGCCAGCAGTGATTACCGGGGCGCGGCTGAGCAGTTCTTC. This sequence encodes CASSDYRGAAEQFF. The rearrangement joins TRBV27 to TRBJ2-1; either TRBD1 or TRBD2 may fit D (5 bases each). The germline V gene encodes CDR1 MNHEY and CDR2 SMNVEV (reference sequence). Trimming left V 5 bases short and J 9 bases short, with 17 bases between. This CDR3 contains 14 residues.

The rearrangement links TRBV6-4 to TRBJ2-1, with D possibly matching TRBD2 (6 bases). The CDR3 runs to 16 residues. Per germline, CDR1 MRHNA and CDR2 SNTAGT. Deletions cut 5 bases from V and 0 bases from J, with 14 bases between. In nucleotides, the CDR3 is TGTGCCAGCAGTAATCTAGCGAGGAGCTCCTACAATGAGCAGTTCTTC. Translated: CASSNLARSSYNEQFF.